The next 7 T cell receptor beta chains were all read from a single sample in a study of T-cell memory formation after mild COVID-19. A single record per CDR3 protein comes from TCRdb applying MiXCR to the 5' RACE reads. The sample has 580,000 or so distinct CDR3 sequences, 15% to 20% seen once; the top ten hold about 7.5%. Input material: PBMCs or a T cell subset sorted from them (not recorded which). The receptors originated from an adult woman who had mild COVID-19 (a few samples of this study predate the infection). Cell type and time point are not known.

The rearrangement links TRBV6-2 or TRBV6-3 to TRBJ2-5; possibly TRBD1 for D (5 bases). CDR1 is MNHEY and CDR2 is SVGEGT in the germline V gene. V was shortened by 6 bases and J by 5 bases, with 19 bases between the two germline ends. This CDR3 region has 15 residues. The CDR3 spells CASRRPGHVSETQYF. Here the CDR3 DNA reads TGTGCCAGCAGGCGTCCAGGGCACGTGTCGGAGACCCAGTACTTC.

V and J are TRBV7-2 and TRBJ1-2; no clear D gene. Trimming pared 0 bases from V and 4 bases from J, leaving 12 bases between. The CDR3 sequence is 15 residues long. Germline V lookup: CDR1 SGHTA, CDR2 FQGNSA. The CDR3 region has the DNA TGTGCCAGCAGCTTAGCGTTAGGGATTGGCTATGGCTACACCTTC. This translates into CASSLALGIGYGYTF.

The genes are TRBV4-2 and TRBJ2-1; the D is unclear. V lost 3 bases, J lost 4 bases, and 7 bases lay in between. CDR1 and CDR2 (germline): LGHNA, YNFKEQ. The CDR3 consists of 13 residues. The CDR3 region is CASSQEEYNEQFF. Here the CDR3 DNA reads TGTGCCAGCAGCCAGGAAGAATACAATGAGCAGTTCTTC.

This clonotype appeared a few times. The CDR3 nucleotides are TGTGCCAGCAGTTACTCGAGCGGTACAGGGGGCCACTGGACTAATTCACCCCTCCACTTT. Its protein product is CASSYSSGTGGHWTNSPLHF. The chain is built from TRBV6-2 or TRBV6-3 and TRBJ1-6; 9 bases map to TRBD1. V lost 0 bases, J lost 6 bases, and 15 bases stayed unmatched. The CDR3 is 20 residues long. The V gene's germline CDR1 is MNHEY and CDR2 SVGEGT.

This rearrangement joins TRBV20-1 to TRBJ1-1; D possibly corresponds to TRBD1 (5 bases). The CDR3 contains 15 residues. The V end was cut by 1 base, the J end by 0 bases, with 12 bases between. Germline V lookup: CDR1 DFQATT, CDR2 SNEGSKA (reference sequence). Here the CDR3 DNA reads TGCAGTGCTAGAGTTGGGGGAGCCATGAACACTGAAGCTTTCTTT. It yields the protein CSARVGGAMNTEAFF.

This clonotype has more than one count but fewer than ten. The CDR3 reads CASSPYSGSVNEQYF. The CDR3 DNA follows: TGTGCCAGCAGCCCCTATTCTGGATCCGTTAACGAGCAGTACTTC. The J gene is TRBJ2-7, the V gene TRBV3-1, with no clear D. Per the germline V gene, CDR1 is LGHDT and CDR2 is YNNKEL (reference sequence). Trimming removed 4 bases at V and 5 bases at J, with 18 bases between. This CDR3 has 15 amino acids.

This clonotype was counted only a few times. This chain uses TRBV6-6 with TRBJ1-2; D is possibly TRBD1 (5 bases). Germline V gives CDR1 MNHNY, CDR2 SVGAGI (reference sequence). This CDR3 comprises 15 residues. Trimming removed 5 bases from V and 0 bases from J, with 13 bases in between. CDR3 in DNA: TGTGCCAGCAGTCATGGGACGATCGCTAACTATGGCTACACCTTC. This translates into CASSHGTIANYGYTF.